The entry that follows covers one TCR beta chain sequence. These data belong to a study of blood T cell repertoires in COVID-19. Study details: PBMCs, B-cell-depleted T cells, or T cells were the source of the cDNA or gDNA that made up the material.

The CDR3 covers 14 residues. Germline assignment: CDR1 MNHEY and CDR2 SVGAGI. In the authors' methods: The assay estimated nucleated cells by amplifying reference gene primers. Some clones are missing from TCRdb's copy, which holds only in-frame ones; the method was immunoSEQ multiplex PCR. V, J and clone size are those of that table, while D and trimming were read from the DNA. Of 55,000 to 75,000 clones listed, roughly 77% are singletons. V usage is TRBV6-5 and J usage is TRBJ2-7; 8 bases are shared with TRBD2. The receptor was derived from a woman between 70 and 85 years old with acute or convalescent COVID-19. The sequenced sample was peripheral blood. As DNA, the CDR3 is TGTGTCTCTCAGGGCAAGCGGGGGTCCTACGAGCAGTACTTC. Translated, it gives CVSQGKRGSYEQYF.